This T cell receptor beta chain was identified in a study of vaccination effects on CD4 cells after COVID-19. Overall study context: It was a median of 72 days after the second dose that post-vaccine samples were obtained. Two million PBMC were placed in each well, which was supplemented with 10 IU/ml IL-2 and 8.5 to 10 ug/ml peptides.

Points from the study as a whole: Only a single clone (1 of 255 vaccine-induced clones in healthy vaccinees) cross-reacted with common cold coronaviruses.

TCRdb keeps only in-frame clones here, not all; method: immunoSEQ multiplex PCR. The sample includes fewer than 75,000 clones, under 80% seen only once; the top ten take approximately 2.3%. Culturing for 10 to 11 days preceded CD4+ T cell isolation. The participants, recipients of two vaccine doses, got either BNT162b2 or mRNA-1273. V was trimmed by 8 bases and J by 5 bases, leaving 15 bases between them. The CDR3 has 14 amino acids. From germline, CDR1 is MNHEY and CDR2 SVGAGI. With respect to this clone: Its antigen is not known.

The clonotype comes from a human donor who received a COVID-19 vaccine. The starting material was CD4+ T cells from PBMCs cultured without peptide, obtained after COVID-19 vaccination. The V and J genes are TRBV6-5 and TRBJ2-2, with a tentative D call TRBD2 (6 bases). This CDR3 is CASGGLARTGELFF. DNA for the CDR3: TGTGCCAGCGGGGGACTGGCGAGGACCGGGGAGCTGTTTTTT.